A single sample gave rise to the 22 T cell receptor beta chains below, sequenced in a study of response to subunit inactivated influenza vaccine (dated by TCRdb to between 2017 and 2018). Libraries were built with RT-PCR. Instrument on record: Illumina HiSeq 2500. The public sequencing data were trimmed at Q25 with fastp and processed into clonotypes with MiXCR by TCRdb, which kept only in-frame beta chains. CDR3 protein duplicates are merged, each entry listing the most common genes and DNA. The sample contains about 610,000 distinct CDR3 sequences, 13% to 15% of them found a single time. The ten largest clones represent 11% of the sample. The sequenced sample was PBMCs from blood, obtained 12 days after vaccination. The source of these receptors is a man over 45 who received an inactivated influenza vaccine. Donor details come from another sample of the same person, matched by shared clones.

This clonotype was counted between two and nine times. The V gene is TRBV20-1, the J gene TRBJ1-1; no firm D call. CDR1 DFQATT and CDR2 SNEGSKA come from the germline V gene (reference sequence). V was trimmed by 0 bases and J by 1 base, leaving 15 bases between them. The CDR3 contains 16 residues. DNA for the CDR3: TGCAGTGCTAGAGATAAGACTCCCCTTAAGAACACTGAAGCTTTCTTT. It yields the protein CSARDKTPLKNTEAFF.

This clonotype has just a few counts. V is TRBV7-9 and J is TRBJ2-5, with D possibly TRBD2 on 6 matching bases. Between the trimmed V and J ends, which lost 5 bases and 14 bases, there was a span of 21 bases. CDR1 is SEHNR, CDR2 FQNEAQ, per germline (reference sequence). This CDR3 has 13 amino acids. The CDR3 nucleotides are TGTGCCAGCAGCCAAAATAGCGGCGGGACGCGATACTTC. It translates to CASSQNSGGTRYF.

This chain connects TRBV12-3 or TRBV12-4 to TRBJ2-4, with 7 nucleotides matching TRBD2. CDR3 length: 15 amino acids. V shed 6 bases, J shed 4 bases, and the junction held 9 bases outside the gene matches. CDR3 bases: TGTGCCAGCAGCGCCCCGTCTAGCGGAAAAAACATTCAGTACTTC. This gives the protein CASSAPSSGKNIQYF.

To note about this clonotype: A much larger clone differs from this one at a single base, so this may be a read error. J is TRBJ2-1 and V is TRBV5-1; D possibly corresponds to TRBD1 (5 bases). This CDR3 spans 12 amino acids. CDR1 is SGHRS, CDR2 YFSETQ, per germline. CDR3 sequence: CASSTPDNERFF. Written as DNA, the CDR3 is TGCGCCAGCAGCACGCCGGACAATGAGCGGTTCTTC.

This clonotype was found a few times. CDR3 in amino acids: CASSVGGSGSTQYF. In nucleotides, the CDR3 is TGTGCCAGCAGCGTAGGAGGGAGTGGTTCTACGCAGTATTTT. This rearrangement joins TRBV9 to TRBJ2-3, with TRBD2 as a possible D gene (5 bases). The germline V gene has CDR1 SGDLS and CDR2 YYNGEE. The CDR3 consists of 14 residues. V was shortened by 0 bases and J by 8 bases, with 13 bases between the two germline ends.

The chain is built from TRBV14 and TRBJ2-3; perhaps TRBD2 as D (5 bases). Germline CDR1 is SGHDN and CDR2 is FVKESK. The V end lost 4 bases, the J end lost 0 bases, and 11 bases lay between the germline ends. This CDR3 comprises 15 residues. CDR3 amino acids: CASSLDYPSTDTQYF. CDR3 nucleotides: TGTGCCAGCAGCCTAGACTATCCTAGCACAGATACGCAGTATTTT.

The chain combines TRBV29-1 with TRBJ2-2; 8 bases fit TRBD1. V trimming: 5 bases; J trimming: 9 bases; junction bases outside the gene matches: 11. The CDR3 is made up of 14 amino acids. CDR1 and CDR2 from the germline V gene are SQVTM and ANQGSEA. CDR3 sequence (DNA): TGCAGCGTTAGGACAGGGTACCTCGCCAGGGAGCTGTTTTTT. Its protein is CSVRTGYLARELFF.

This chain's CDR3 is CASGTGQGSYGYTF. DNA for the CDR3: TGTGCTAGTGGCACGGGACAGGGATCCTATGGCTACACCTTC. V and J are TRBV12-5 and TRBJ1-2; TRBD1 matches 9 bases. The CDR3 runs 14 residues. The germline CDR1 and CDR2 sequences are LGHNT and FRNRAP. V lost 6 bases, J lost 4 bases, and 6 bases stayed unmatched.

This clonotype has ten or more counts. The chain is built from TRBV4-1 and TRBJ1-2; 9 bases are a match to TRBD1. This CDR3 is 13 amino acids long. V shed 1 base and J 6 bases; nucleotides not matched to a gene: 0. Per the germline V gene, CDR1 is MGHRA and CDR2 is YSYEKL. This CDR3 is CASSQGTGDGYTF. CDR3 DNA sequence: TGCGCCAGCAGCCAAGGGACAGGGGATGGCTACACCTTC.

The CDR3 loop reads CATAGGAGGYTF. As DNA, the CDR3 is TGTGCCACCGCAGGGGGCGCGGGTGGCTACACCTTC. This rearrangement joins TRBV6-6 to TRBJ1-2; TRBD1 aligns across 8 bases. There are 12 residues in the CDR3. The germline V gene has CDR1 MNHNY and CDR2 SVGAGI (reference sequence). Trimming cost V 10 bases and J 7 bases; bases outside gene matches: 8.

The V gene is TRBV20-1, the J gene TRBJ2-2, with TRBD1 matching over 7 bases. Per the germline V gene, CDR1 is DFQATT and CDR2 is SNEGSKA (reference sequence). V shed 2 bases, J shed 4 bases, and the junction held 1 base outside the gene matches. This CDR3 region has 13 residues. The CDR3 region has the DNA TGCAGTGCTAGACCAGGGGGCACCGGGGAGCTGTTTTTT. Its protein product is CSARPGGTGELFF.

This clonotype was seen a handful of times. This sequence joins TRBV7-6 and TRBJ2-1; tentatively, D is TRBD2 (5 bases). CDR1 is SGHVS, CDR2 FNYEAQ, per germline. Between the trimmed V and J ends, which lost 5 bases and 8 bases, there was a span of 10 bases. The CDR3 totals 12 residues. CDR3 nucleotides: TGTGCCAGCAGCCAAACTAGAGATGAGCAGTTCTTC. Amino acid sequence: CASSQTRDEQFF.

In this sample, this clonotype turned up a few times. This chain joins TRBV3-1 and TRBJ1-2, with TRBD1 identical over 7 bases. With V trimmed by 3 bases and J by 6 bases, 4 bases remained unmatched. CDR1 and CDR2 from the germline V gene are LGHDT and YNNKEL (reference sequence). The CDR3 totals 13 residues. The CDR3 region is CASSHLQGNGYTF. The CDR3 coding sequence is TGTGCCAGCAGCCATCTACAGGGGAATGGCTACACCTTC.

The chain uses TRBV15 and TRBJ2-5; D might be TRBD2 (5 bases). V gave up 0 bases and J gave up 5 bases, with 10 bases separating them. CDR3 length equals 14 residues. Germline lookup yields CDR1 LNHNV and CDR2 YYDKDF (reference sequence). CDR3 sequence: CATSRDHGGETQYF. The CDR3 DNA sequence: TGTGCCACCAGCAGAGACCACGGCGGGGAGACCCAGTACTTC. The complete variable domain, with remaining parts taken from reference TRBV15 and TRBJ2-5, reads DAMVIQNPRYQVTQFGKPVTLSCSQTLNHNVMYWYQQKSSQAPKLLFHYYDKDFNNEADTPDNFQSRRPNTSFCFLDIRSPGLGDTAMYLCATSRDHGGETQYFGPGTRLLVL.

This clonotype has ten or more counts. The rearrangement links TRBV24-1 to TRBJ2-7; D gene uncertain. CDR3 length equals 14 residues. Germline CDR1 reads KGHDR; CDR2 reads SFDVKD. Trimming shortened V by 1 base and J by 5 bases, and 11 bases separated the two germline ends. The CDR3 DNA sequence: TGTGCCACCAGTGATTTACCCAGGAGCAACGAGCAGTACTTC. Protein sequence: CATSDLPRSNEQYF.

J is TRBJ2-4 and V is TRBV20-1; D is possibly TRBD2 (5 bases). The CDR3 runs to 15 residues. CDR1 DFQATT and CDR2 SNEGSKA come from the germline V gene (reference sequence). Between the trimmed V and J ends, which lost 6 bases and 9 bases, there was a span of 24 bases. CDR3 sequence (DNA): TGCAGTGCCTCCCTAGAGGGTTCGATTAACGGCATTCAGTACTTC. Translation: CSASLEGSINGIQYF.

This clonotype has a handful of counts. The CDR3: CASSLSLVNEQFF. The DNA for the CDR3 is TGTGCCAGCAGTTTGTCCCTGGTCAATGAGCAGTTCTTC. The chain carries TRBV28 and TRBJ2-1; D not certain. V was cut by 3 bases and J by 6 bases, with 9 bases left in between. There are 13 residues in the CDR3. The germline gives CDR1 MDHEN, CDR2 SYDVKM.

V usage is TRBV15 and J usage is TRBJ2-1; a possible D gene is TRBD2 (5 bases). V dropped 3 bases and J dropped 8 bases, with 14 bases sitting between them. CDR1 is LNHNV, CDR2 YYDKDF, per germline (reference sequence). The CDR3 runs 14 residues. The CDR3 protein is CATSSPFGGDEQFF. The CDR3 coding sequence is TGTGCCACCAGCAGCCCCTTCGGAGGCGATGAGCAGTTCTTC.

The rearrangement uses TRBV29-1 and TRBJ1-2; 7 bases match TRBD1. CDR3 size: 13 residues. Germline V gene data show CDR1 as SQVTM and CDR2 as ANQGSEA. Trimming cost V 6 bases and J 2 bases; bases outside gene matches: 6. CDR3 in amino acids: CSVLKTGNYGYTF. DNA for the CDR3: TGCAGCGTACTTAAGACAGGGAACTATGGCTACACCTTC. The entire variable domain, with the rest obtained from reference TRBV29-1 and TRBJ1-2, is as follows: SAVISQKPSRDICQRGTSLTIQCQVDSQVTMMFWYRQQPGQSLTLIATANQGSEATYESGFVIDKFPISRPNLTFSTLTVSNMSPEDSSIYLCSVLKTGNYGYTFGSGTRLTVV.

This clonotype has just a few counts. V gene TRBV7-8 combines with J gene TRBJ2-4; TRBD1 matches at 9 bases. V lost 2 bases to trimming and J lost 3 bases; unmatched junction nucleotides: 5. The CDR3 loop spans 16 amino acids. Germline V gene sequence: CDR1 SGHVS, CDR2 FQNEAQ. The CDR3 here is CASSLLQGAVKNIQYF. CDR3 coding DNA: TGTGCCAGCAGCTTATTACAGGGGGCGGTCAAAAACATTCAGTACTTC.

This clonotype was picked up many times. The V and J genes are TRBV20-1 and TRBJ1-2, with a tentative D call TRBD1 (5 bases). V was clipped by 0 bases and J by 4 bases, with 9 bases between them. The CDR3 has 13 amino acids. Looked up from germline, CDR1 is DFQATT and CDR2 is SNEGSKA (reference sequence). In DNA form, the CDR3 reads TGCAGTGCTAGAGACACGACAGTCTATGGCTACACCTTC. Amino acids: CSARDTTVYGYTF.

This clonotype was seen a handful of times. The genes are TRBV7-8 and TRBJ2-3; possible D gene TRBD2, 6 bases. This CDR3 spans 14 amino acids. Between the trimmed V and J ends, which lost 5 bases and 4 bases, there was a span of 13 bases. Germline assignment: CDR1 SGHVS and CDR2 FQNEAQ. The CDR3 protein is CASSLRRVADTQYF. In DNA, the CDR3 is TGTGCCAGCAGCCTTAGGAGGGTGGCAGATACGCAGTATTTT.